This T cell receptor (beta chain) stems from a study of spatial heterogeneity in lung cancer. Broader study findings: How many expanded intratumoral alpha and beta TCRs were present tracked the tumor mutation count, which was a count of nonsynonymous mutations.

Each TCR cDNA molecule bore a unique molecular identifier. MiXCR, applied by TCRdb to the 5' RACE reads, yields one record per CDR3 protein. The sample consists of about 22,000 distinct CDR3 sequences, roughly 3% of them appearing once. V lost 7 bases, J lost 2 bases, and 17 bases lay in between. The CDR3 runs 15 residues. The sample holds many counts of this clonotype. Its antigen remains unknown. Time point meaning: sample taken at primary tumor resection. Unsorted tumor, nontumor lung tissue or cryopreserved PBMC supplied the whole RNA. The TCR sequence derives from a male donor with early-stage non-small cell lung cancer. The rearrangement uses TRBV12-3 or TRBV12-4 and TRBJ2-5; tentative D call: TRBD2 (6 bases). Sequencing was performed on lung tumor tissue, taken at surgery. The CDR3 DNA reads TGTGCCAGCACTCTCGGCGCGGGGAAACAAGAGACCCAGTACTTC. Translating gives CASTLGAGKQETQYF.